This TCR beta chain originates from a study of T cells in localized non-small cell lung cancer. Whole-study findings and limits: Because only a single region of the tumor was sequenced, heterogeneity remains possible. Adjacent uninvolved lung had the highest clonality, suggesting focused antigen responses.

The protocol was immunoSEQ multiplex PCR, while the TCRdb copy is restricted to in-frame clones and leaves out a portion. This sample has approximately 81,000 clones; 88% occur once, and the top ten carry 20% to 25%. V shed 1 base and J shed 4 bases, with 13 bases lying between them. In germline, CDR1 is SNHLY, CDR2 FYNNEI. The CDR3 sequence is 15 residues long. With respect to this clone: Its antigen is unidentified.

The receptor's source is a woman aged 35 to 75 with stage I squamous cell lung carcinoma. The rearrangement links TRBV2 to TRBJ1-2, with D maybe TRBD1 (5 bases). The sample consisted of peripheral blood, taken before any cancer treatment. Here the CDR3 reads CASSEVFPTGYGYTF. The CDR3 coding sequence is TGTGCCAGCAGTGAAGTGTTCCCCACAGGCTATGGCTACACCTTC.